The 32 T cell receptor beta chains listed next were all sequenced from one sample in a study. TCRdb itself ran the RT-PCR reads through MiXCR, one entry per CDR3 protein. This table holds more than 600,000 distinct CDR3 sequences, around 14% found once. The sample consisted of memory CD4+ T cells from blood. Source of these receptors: a female donor in good health, serving as a healthy control.

The chain recombines TRBV11-2 with TRBJ1-2; 7 bases line up with TRBD1. This CDR3 region has 16 residues. J gave up 3 bases and V 5 bases, and 12 bases lay outside the gene matches. Germline CDR1 reads SGHAT; CDR2 reads FQNNGV. As DNA, the CDR3 is TGTGCCAGCAGCCCAAGCCCGCCAGGGGGGTACTATGGCTACACCTTC. It codes for CASSPSPPGGYYGYTF.

In this sample, this clonotype turned up a few times. The chain has TRBV18 and TRBJ2-7; TRBD1 matches at 9 bases. Germline V gene sequence: CDR1 KGHSH, CDR2 LQKENI. The ends lost 3 bases at V and 6 bases at J; junction bases unmatched: 9. The CDR3 has 15 residues. This chain's CDR3 is CASSPLGQGVVEQYF. The CDR3 DNA sequence: TGTGCCAGCTCACCGCTGGGACAGGGTGTGGTCGAGCAGTACTTC.

The chain is built from TRBV7-8 and TRBJ1-5; D is perhaps TRBD1 (5 bases). V lost 5 bases to trimming and J lost 6 bases, with 20 bases between them. The CDR3 contains 16 residues. Germline V gene lookup returns CDR1 SGHVS and CDR2 FQNEAQ. The CDR3 sequence is CASSGGDGTLTQPQHF. CDR3 coding DNA: TGTGCCAGCAGCGGGGGGGACGGGACGTTGACTCAGCCCCAGCATTTT.

The chain links TRBV27 to TRBJ2-7; no firm D call. The CDR3 is 13 residues long. Germline V CDR1 and CDR2: MNHEY, SMNVEV (reference sequence). Trimming left V 9 bases short and J 4 bases short, with 16 bases between. The CDR3: CASIGPFNYEQYF. For the CDR3, the DNA is TGTGCCAGTATCGGCCCCTTTAATTACGAGCAGTACTTC.

This clonotype has a count of ten or more. The V gene is TRBV5-5, the J gene TRBJ1-1; D is perhaps TRBD1 (6 bases). The CDR3 is made up of 16 amino acids. Germline V gene lookup returns CDR1 SGHKS and CDR2 YYEKEE (reference sequence). Between the trimmed V and J ends, which lost 1 base and 4 bases, there was a span of 17 bases. CDR3 sequence: CASSLLRGPVLTEAFF. CDR3 in DNA: TGTGCCAGCAGCTTGTTACGGGGGCCGGTCCTCACTGAAGCTTTCTTT.

This clonotype was counted ten times or more. The J gene is TRBJ2-7, the V gene TRBV20-1, with a possible D match to TRBD2 (7 bases). This CDR3 has 15 residues. Germline CDR1 and CDR2: DFQATT and SNEGSKA (reference sequence). V lost 0 bases and J lost 2, with 14 bases in between. The CDR3 DNA reads TGCAGTGCTAGAGATTGGCAGGGGACTACCTACGAGCAGTACTTC. Translating gives CSARDWQGTTYEQYF.

This chain links TRBV5-4 with TRBJ1-2; 7 positions match TRBD1. After removal of 3 bases from V and 7 bases from J, the junction contained 6 bases not matched to a gene. Germline assignment: CDR1 SGHNT and CDR2 YYREEE (reference sequence). This CDR3 region has 13 residues. CDR3 in DNA: TGTGCCAGCAGCTGGGAGGGGGCGGTTGGCTACACCTTC. Translated: CASSWEGAVGYTF.

At least ten counts were recorded for this clonotype. The chain has TRBV7-2 and TRBJ2-2; D remains ambiguous. Trimming pared 5 bases from V and 5 bases from J, leaving 9 bases between. Germline loops: CDR1 SGHTA, CDR2 FQGNSA. The CDR3 is 13 amino acids. CDR3 sequence reads: CASSPDWTGELFF. The CDR3, as DNA: TGTGCCAGCAGCCCAGATTGGACCGGGGAGCTGTTTTTT.

This clonotype appeared a few times. The chain joins TRBV6-1 to TRBJ2-2, with TRBD2 identical over 7 bases. CDR1 and CDR2 from the germline V gene are MNHNS and SASEGT. Trimming cost V 7 bases and J 0 bases; bases outside gene matches: 8. This CDR3 is built from 16 residues. CDR3 in DNA: TGTGCCAGCAACCAATGGGGGGGAGCGAACACCGGGGAGCTGTTTTTT. Translating gives CASNQWGGANTGELFF.

This chain links TRBV6-6 with TRBJ2-3; 14 nucleotides agree with TRBD2. Looked up from germline, CDR1 is MNHNY and CDR2 is SVGAGI (reference sequence). V was clipped by 2 bases and J by 7 bases; unmatched bases: 8. CDR3 size: 17 residues. The CDR3 sequence is CASSYARLAGGGNTQYF. The CDR3 region has the DNA TGTGCCAGCAGTTACGCGAGACTAGCGGGAGGGGGAAATACGCAGTATTTT.

The V and J genes are TRBV20-1 and TRBJ2-1, with D perhaps TRBD2 (6 bases). The CDR3 is made up of 14 amino acids. Trimming removed 6 bases at V and 3 bases at J, with 15 bases between. Germline V gene sequence: CDR1 DFQATT, CDR2 SNEGSKA (reference sequence). CDR3 sequence reads: CSAGGGAGYNEQFF. The CDR3 DNA reads TGCAGTGCGGGGGGAGGCGCGGGCTACAATGAGCAGTTCTTC.

The table lists this clonotype with many counts. This rearrangement joins TRBV3-1 to TRBJ2-7, with D hard to call. V was clipped by 2 bases and J by 0 bases, with 2 bases between them. CDR3 size: 12 residues. CDR1 and CDR2 (germline): LGHDT, YNNKEL (reference sequence). CDR3 sequence: CASSQSSYEQYF. As DNA, the CDR3 is TGTGCCAGCAGCCAAAGCTCCTACGAGCAGTACTTC.

There are many counts of this clonotype. V and J are TRBV6-2 or TRBV6-3 and TRBJ2-7; D not certain. There are 15 residues in the CDR3. CDR1 is MNHEY, CDR2 SVGEGT, per germline. The germline V and J ends were trimmed by 0 bases and 2 bases, with 11 bases remaining between them. The CDR3 bases are TGTGCCAGCAGTTACTCAGCTAAGTCCACCTACGAGCAGTACTTC. This translates into CASSYSAKSTYEQYF.

This clonotype was counted between two and nine times. The V call is TRBV7-3, the J call TRBJ2-3; 9 bases fit TRBD2. Germline CDR1 reads SGHTA; CDR2 reads FQGTGA. J gave up 7 bases and V 5 bases, and 4 bases lay outside the gene matches. This CDR3 comprises 13 residues. Written as DNA, the CDR3 is TGTGCCAGCAGCACCGGGACTAGCAATACGCAGTATTTT. Encoded protein: CASSTGTSNTQYF.

The gene calls are TRBV2 and TRBJ1-5, with TRBD1 matching over 7 bases. The CDR3 extends over 15 amino acids. Germline CDR1 and CDR2: SNHLY and FYNNEI. V lost 5 bases and J lost 3; bases outside the gene matches: 7. The CDR3 spells CASSSLGQPNQPQHF. The DNA of the CDR3 is TGTGCCAGCAGTTCCTTGGGACAGCCCAATCAGCCCCAGCATTTT.

This clonotype is a singleton in its sample. The genes are TRBV6-5 and TRBJ1-1, with a weak D call TRBD1 (6 bases). CDR3 length: 15 residues. The germline CDR1 and CDR2 sequences are MNHEY and SVGAGI. Trimming stripped 4 bases from V and 1 base from J, with 13 bases between. The CDR3: CASSWGPTGNTEAFF. The CDR3 bases are TGTGCCAGCAGTTGGGGGCCCACGGGGAACACTGAAGCTTTCTTT.

The genes are TRBV10-3 and TRBJ2-1; the D gene is possibly TRBD2 (6 bases). Germline V gene sequence: CDR1 ENHRY, CDR2 SYGVKD. V was shortened by 8 bases and J by 9 bases, with 14 bases between the two germline ends. CDR3 length: 12 amino acids. The CDR3 reads CAIATRRVEQFF. The DNA for the CDR3 is TGTGCCATCGCGACAAGGAGGGTTGAGCAGTTCTTC.

The sample holds a few counts of this clonotype. The chain is built from TRBV29-1 and TRBJ2-1; possibly TRBD1 for D (5 bases). There are 13 residues in the CDR3. From germline, CDR1 is SQVTM and CDR2 ANQGSEA. Deletions cut 7 bases from V and 8 bases from J, with 18 bases between. The CDR3 bases are TGCAGCGCCCTAGGGGTGGAAGCATATGAGCAGTTCTTC. Translation gives CSALGVEAYEQFF.

This chain links TRBV5-1 with TRBJ2-1; 8 bases match TRBD2. Trimming at V came to 4 bases and at J to 6 bases, leaving 9 bases not matched to a gene. Germline V gene sequence: CDR1 SGHRS, CDR2 YFSETQ. The CDR3 is 15 amino acids. The CDR3 region is CASSPGAGGSNEQFF. The DNA of the CDR3 is TGCGCCAGCAGCCCGGGCGCGGGGGGAAGCAATGAGCAGTTCTTC.

This clonotype was found a few times. The chain has TRBV28 and TRBJ2-7; no reliable D call. This CDR3 region has 14 residues. CDR1 and CDR2 (germline): MDHEN, SYDVKM. Trimming removed 7 bases at V and 0 bases at J, with 13 bases between. CDR3 amino acids: CASTPSGGSYEQYF. The CDR3 nucleotides are TGTGCCAGCACCCCATCCGGCGGCTCCTACGAGCAGTACTTC. Full variable domain (outside the CDR3, taken from reference TRBV28 and TRBJ2-7): DVKVTQSSRYLVKRTGEKVFLECVQDMDHENMFWYRQDPGLGLRLIYFSYDVKMKEKGDIPEGYSVSREKKERFSLILESASTNQTSMYLCASTPSGGSYEQYFGPGTRLTVT.

This clonotype was counted a few times. The chain links TRBV20-1 to TRBJ2-1, with 12 bases that match TRBD2. Germline V gene lookup returns CDR1 DFQATT and CDR2 SNEGSKA (reference sequence). J gave up 6 bases and V 3 bases, and 12 bases lay outside the gene matches. This CDR3 spans 17 amino acids. CDR3 in amino acids: CSARGIGLAGSRNEQFF. CDR3 nucleotide sequence: TGCAGTGCTAGGGGGATAGGACTAGCGGGATCTCGCAATGAGCAGTTCTTC.

CDR3 sequence: CSADRWDRETYEQYF. The CDR3 DNA sequence: TGCAGTGCCGATAGGTGGGACAGGGAAACCTACGAGCAGTACTTC. The J gene is TRBJ2-7, the V gene TRBV20-1, with 9 bases that match TRBD1. With V trimmed by 6 bases and J by 2 bases, 11 bases remained unmatched. The length of the CDR3 is 15 residues. In germline, CDR1 is DFQATT, CDR2 SNEGSKA (reference sequence).

This clonotype came up many times. This rearrangement joins TRBV29-1 to TRBJ1-2; 9 bases are shared with TRBD1. The CDR3 totals 13 residues. Germline trimming cut 7 bases from V and 4 bases from J; bases unmatched to any gene: 7. Germline V gene sequence: CDR1 SQVTM, CDR2 ANQGSEA. CDR3 coding DNA: TGCAGCGCAGGGACAGGGCAAGGCTATGGCTACACCTTC. This codes for CSAGTGQGYGYTF.

This clonotype was observed many times. The V and J genes are TRBV5-1 and TRBJ1-1, with D hard to call. This CDR3 is built from 15 residues. Trimming took 5 bases from V and 4 from J, leaving 18 bases between them. In germline, CDR1 is SGHRS, CDR2 YFSETQ. The CDR3, as DNA: TGCGCCAGCAGACCCGCCCCCCAGAGGAGCACTGAAGCTTTCTTT. Its protein is CASRPAPQRSTEAFF. Complete variable domain (other parts from reference TRBV5-1 and TRBJ1-1): KAGVTQTPRYLIKTRGQQVTLSCSPISGHRSVSWYQQTPGQGLQFLFEYFSETQRNKGNFPGRFSGRQFSNSRSEMNVSTLELGDSALYLCASRPAPQRSTEAFFGQGTRLTVV.

This clonotype was observed a few times. The genes are TRBV27 and TRBJ2-7; TRBD2 matches 8 bases. Per the germline V gene, CDR1 is MNHEY and CDR2 is SMNVEV (reference sequence). V trimming: 4 bases; J trimming: 8 bases; junction bases outside the gene matches: 13. The CDR3 consists of 15 residues. DNA of the CDR3: TGTGCCAGCAGTTCCGGGGGGGGGCCCGTGGGCCAGCAGTACTTC. This sequence encodes CASSSGGGPVGQQYF.

Remarks on this clonotype: A much larger clonotype is one base distant, so this may be a read error. The rearrangement links TRBV5-1 to TRBJ1-1; D is unclear. Germline values: CDR1 SGHRS, CDR2 YFSETQ. With 5 bases removed from V and 1 base from J, the gap between germline ends came to 12 bases. The CDR3 has 14 residues. The CDR3 protein is CASRHGRENTEAFF. The CDR3 bases are TGCGCCAGCAGACATGGACGGGAGAACACTGAAGCTTTCTTT.

This clonotype was observed at least ten times. V and J are TRBV7-2 and TRBJ2-3; D not certain. Trimming took off 5 bases at V and 2 bases at J, with 11 bases between the two ends. Germline V CDR1 and CDR2: SGHTA, FQGNSA. This CDR3 has 14 residues. CDR3 region: CASSPPPYTDTQYF. CDR3 DNA sequence: TGTGCCAGCAGCCCTCCCCCGTACACAGATACGCAGTATTTT.

V is TRBV12-3 or TRBV12-4 and J is TRBJ1-5; D gene ambiguous. V dropped 2 bases and J dropped 6 bases, with 17 bases sitting between them. This CDR3 region has 16 residues. CDR3 DNA: TGTGCCAGCAGTTTAAATCCAGGAAGTGCAGGTCAGCCCCAGCATTTT. It specifies CASSLNPGSAGQPQHF.

This clonotype was seen at least ten times. J is TRBJ1-1 and V is TRBV29-1, with TRBD1 as a possible D gene (6 bases). Germline V gene data show CDR1 as SQVTM and CDR2 as ANQGSEA. CDR3 size: 12 residues. The V and J ends lost 7 bases and 3 bases respectively, with 12 bases between them. The CDR3 spells CSGGGWDTEAFF. The CDR3 coding sequence is TGCAGCGGAGGGGGTTGGGACACTGAAGCTTTCTTT.

The gene calls are TRBV7-2 and TRBJ2-7; 10 bases match TRBD2. CDR1 is SGHTA and CDR2 is FQGNSA in the germline V gene. The CDR3 loop spans 14 amino acids. The junction had 3 bases not matched to a gene; V was cut back by 4 bases and J by 3 bases. The CDR3 bases are TGTGCCAGCAGCTACGGACTAGCGGACTACGAGCAGTACTTC. Translation: CASSYGLADYEQYF.

This clonotype was recorded at least ten times. V gene TRBV29-1 combines with J gene TRBJ2-4, with 11 bases lining up with TRBD2. V dropped 4 bases and J dropped 6; count of bases not matched to a gene: 2. The CDR3 sequence is 13 residues long. From germline, CDR1 is SQVTM and CDR2 ANQGSEA. Here the CDR3 reads CSVAGTSGNIQYF. CDR3 nucleotides: TGCAGCGTTGCCGGGACTAGCGGAAACATTCAGTACTTC. The complete variable domain, with remaining parts taken from reference TRBV29-1 and TRBJ2-4, reads SAVISQKPSRDICQRGTSLTIQCQVDSQVTMMFWYRQQPGQSLTLIATANQGSEATYESGFVIDKFPISRPNLTFSTLTVSNMSPEDSSIYLCSVAGTSGNIQYFGAGTRLSVL.

The table lists this clonotype with many counts. The chain has TRBV7-2 and TRBJ1-4; D is unresolved. V lost 4 bases and J lost 0, with 12 bases in between. CDR3 length: 16 residues. From germline, CDR1 is SGHTA and CDR2 FQGNSA. CDR3 coding DNA: TGTGCCAGCAGCTCCTGGAACCGGGCAACTAATGAAAAACTGTTTTTT. Translation gives CASSSWNRATNEKLFF.